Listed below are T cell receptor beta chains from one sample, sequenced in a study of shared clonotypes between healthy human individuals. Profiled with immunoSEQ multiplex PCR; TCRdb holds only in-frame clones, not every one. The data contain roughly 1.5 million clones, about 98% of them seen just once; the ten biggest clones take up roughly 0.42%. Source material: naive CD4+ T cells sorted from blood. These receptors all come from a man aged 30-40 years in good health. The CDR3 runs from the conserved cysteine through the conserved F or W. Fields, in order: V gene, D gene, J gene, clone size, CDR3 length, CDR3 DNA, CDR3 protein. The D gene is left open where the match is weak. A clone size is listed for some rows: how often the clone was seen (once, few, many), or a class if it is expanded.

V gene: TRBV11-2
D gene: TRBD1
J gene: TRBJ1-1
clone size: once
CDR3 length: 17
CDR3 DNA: TGTGCCAGCAGCTTTCGACAGGGAGTAGTCCTGAACACTGAAGCTTTCTTT
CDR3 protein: CASSFRQGVVLNTEAFF

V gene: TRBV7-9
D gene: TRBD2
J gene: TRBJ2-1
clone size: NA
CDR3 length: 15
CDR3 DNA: TGTGCCAGCAGCTCGACCCAGCGGGACTACAATGAGCAGTTCTTC
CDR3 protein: CASSSTQRDYNEQFF

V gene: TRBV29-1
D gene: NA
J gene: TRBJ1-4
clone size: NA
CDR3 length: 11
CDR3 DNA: TGCAGCGTTGAAAGGGTTGAAAAACTGTTTTTT
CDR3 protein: CSVERVEKLFF

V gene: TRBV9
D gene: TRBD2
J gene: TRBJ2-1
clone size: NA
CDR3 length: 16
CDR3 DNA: TGTGCCAGCAGCACACGACTAGCGGGATCCTACAATGAGCAGTTCTTC
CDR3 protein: CASSTRLAGSYNEQFF

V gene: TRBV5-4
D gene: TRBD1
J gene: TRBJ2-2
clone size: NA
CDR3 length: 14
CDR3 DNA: TGTGCCACCTGGACAGGGACTAACACCGGGGAGCTGTTTTTT
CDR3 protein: CATWTGTNTGELFF

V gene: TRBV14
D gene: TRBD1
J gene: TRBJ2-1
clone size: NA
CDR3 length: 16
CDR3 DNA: TGTGCCAGCAGCCAAGAGACAGGGGGTTTAAGGAATGAGCAGTTCTTC
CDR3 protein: CASSQETGGLRNEQFF

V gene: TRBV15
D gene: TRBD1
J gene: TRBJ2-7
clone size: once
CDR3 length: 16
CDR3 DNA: TGTGCCACCAGCAGAGACTGGACAGGGAAAGGGCACGAGCAGTACTTC
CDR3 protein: CATSRDWTGKGHEQYF

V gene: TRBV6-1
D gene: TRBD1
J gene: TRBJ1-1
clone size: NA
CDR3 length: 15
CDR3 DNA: TGTGCCAGCACCTCATCCGGGACAGCGAACACTGAAGCTTTCTTT
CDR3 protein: CASTSSGTANTEAFF

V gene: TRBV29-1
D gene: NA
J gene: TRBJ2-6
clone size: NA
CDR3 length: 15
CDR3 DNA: TGCAGCGTTGGGATAGGAATCTCTGGGGCCAACGTCCTGACTTTC
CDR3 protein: CSVGIGISGANVLTF

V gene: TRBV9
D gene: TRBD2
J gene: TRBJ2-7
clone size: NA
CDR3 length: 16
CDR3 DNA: TGTGCCAGCAGCGTAGATATGGCTAGCGGGATCTACGAGCAGTACTTC
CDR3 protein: CASSVDMASGIYEQYF

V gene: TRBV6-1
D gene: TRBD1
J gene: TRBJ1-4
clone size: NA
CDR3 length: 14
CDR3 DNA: TGTGCCAGCGCGTCCGGGACAGCAAATGAAAAACTGTTTTTT
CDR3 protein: CASASGTANEKLFF

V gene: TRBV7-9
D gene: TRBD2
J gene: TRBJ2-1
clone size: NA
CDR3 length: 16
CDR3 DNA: TGTGCCAGCACGCCTTCTAGCGGTGGTGTAGACAATGAGCAGTTCTTC
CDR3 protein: CASTPSSGGVDNEQFF

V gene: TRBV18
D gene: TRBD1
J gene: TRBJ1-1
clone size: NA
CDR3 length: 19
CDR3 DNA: TGTGCCAGCTCACCACCGAGCTCCCAGGGGGCGTTGAGGGTCACTGAAGCTTTCTTT
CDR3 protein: CASSPPSSQGALRVTEAFF